This paragraph reports one T cell receptor beta chain. No antigen is known for it. Each of the donors was a healthy bone marrow donor. CDR1 and CDR2 from the germline V gene are MDHEN and SYDVKM. The CDR3 length is 14 residues. V shed 7 bases and J 0 bases; nucleotides not matched to a gene: 5. The record originates from a study of cytomegalovirus exposure and HLA in healthy donors. The study ran its PCR with 60 Vbeta and 13 Jbeta primers. Only in-frame clones appear in the TCRdb table, and some are missing; sequencing was by immunoSEQ multiplex PCR. The table includes a few hundred thousand clones, around 80% detected once. Whole-study results and caveats: Common viral pathogens were later found to be apparently linked to several of the most significant clusters. Among donors in an Asian-associated ancestry cluster, a later analysis reportedly found fewer N-insertions than the roughly 680-donor mean. The study carried out a later analysis of TCR beta sequences. It associated some 15,000 of them with specific HLA alleles at a false discovery rate of 0.05.

This sequence was found in a girl aged 2-9 years in good health and CMV-seronegative. The chain carries TRBV28 and TRBJ2-7; TRBD2 aligns across 8 bases. The material sequenced was PBMCs. CDR3 loop: CASTYSGNSYEQYF. DNA of the CDR3: TGTGCCAGCACTTATAGCGGGAACTCCTACGAGCAGTACTTC.